The 6 T cell receptor beta chains below all came from one sample that was sequenced in a study of beta chain features in type 1 diabetes. Investigators reverse transcribed all isolated RNA, so they sequenced expressed TCRB transcripts. Using immunoSEQ multiplex PCR, the repertoire was profiled, and TCRdb retains in-frame clones only, with some absent. The table shows approximately 340,000 clones, with more than 12% occurring only once. Sequenced material: naive CD4+ T cells from blood. These receptor sequences come from a young woman in good health.

This chain links TRBV21-1 with TRBJ1-2; the D call in the table, TRBD1, was not verified against the DNA. TRBV21-1 is given as a pseudogene. This CDR3 is built from 15 residues. This chain's CDR3 is CASSSHREPNYGYTF. The DNA for the CDR3 is TGTGCCAGCAGCTCGCACAGGGAACCCAACTATGGCTACACCTTC.

J is TRBJ1-2 and V is TRBV28; D unresolved. Germline V gene sequence: CDR1 MDHEN, CDR2 SYDVKM. Trimming stripped 10 bases from V and 8 bases from J, with 20 bases between. The length of the CDR3 is 13 residues. The CDR3 spells CATFMRRLSGYTF. The CDR3 DNA follows: TGTGCCACTTTTATGAGGCGACTTTCGGGCTACACCTTC.

This clone was counted between two and nine times. The CDR3 reads CASSMGALLSYEQYF. The DNA for the CDR3 is TGTGCCAGTAGTATGGGCGCTCTCCTCTCCTACGAGCAGTACTTC. J is TRBJ2-7 and V is TRBV19; D is undetermined. V was pared by 3 bases and J by 0 bases, with 12 bases between. CDR3 length: 15 residues. Germline V gene lookup returns CDR1 LNHDA and CDR2 SQIVND (reference sequence).

This chain connects TRBV4-3 to TRBJ2-2; maybe TRBD1 (6 bases). CDR1 is LGHNA and CDR2 is YSLEER in the germline V gene. The CDR3 covers 14 residues. The V gene lost 4 bases and the J gene lost 7 bases, with 13 bases spanning the gap. The CDR3: CASSPHTGFGELFF. The CDR3 DNA reads as TGCGCCAGCAGCCCGCATACAGGGTTCGGGGAGCTGTTTTTT.

This clone was observed a few times. The rearrangement joins TRBV29-1 to TRBJ2-2; D gene uncertain. CDR3 length: 12 residues. Looked up from germline, CDR1 is SQVTM and CDR2 is ANQGSEA. The V gene lost 4 bases and the J gene lost 0 bases, with 3 bases spanning the gap. CDR3 sequence (DNA): TGCAGCGTTGGGCCGAACACCGGGGAGCTGTTTTTT. Amino acid sequence: CSVGPNTGELFF.

This clone was seen more than once but under ten times. V gene TRBV28 combines with J gene TRBJ1-2; D remains ambiguous. The length of the CDR3 is 13 residues. V dropped 5 bases and J dropped 2 bases, with 9 bases sitting between them. CDR1 is MDHEN, CDR2 SYDVKM, per germline. This chain's CDR3 is CASSQWLNYGYTF. CDR3 nucleotide sequence: TGTGCCAGCAGTCAATGGCTGAACTATGGCTACACCTTC.